Listed below are T cell receptor beta chains from one sample, sequenced in a study of siplizumab effects on memory and regulatory T cells. Clones were sequenced by immunoSEQ multiplex PCR, and TCRdb holds only the in-frame ones, with some missing. The sample carries about 120,000 clones, 94% recorded once. Sequenced material: non-Treg CD4+ T cells sorted from blood. The origin of the receptors is a human donor in good health. Both conserved end residues are part of each CDR3. The order of the fields is D gene, clone size, J gene, V gene, CDR3 DNA, CDR3 protein. The D gene is left open where the match is weak. Clone size is given for some rows only: seen once, a few or many times, or a class if the clone is expanded.

D: -
size: -
J: TRBJ2-3
V: TRBV9
DNA: TGTGCCAGCAGCGTAGATGCTCGATCTAGCACAGATACGCAGTATTTT
CDR3: CASSVDARSSTDTQYF

D: -
size: -
J: TRBJ1-1
V: TRBV7-9
DNA: TGTGCCAGCAGCTTAGCGTTCACAGTAGAAGCTTTCTTT
CDR3: CASSLAFTVEAFF

D: -
size: -
J: TRBJ1-4
V: TRBV18
DNA: TGTGCCAGCTCATTGAGACAGGCGGATAATGAAAAACTGTTTTTT
CDR3: CASSLRQADNEKLFF

D: -
size: -
J: TRBJ2-6
V: TRBV5-1
DNA: TGCGCCAGCAGCCCAGACCGTTACTCTGGGGCCAACGTCCTGACTTTC
CDR3: CASSPDRYSGANVLTF

D: TRBD2
size: -
J: TRBJ2-7
V: TRBV27
DNA: TGTGCCAGCAGTGCCCGTAGGGAGGGCGAGCAGTACTTC
CDR3: CASSARREGEQYF

D: -
size: -
J: TRBJ1-2
V: TRBV6-5
DNA: TGTGCCAGCAGTTCCCGACAGGAGCATGGCTACACCTTC
CDR3: CASSSRQEHGYTF

D: -
size: -
J: TRBJ1-6
V: TRBV6-1
DNA: TGTGCCAGCAGTGACCGGGGCTCCTATAATTCACCCCTCCACTTT
CDR3: CASSDRGSYNSPLHF

D: TRBD2
size: -
J: TRBJ2-7
V: TRBV5-1
DNA: TGCGCCAGCAGCAACCTAGCGGGAGAGAGCTACGAGCAGTACTTC
CDR3: CASSNLAGESYEQYF

D: TRBD1
size: -
J: TRBJ2-5
V: TRBV4-1
DNA: TGCGCCAGCAGCCAAGCAGGGACAGGGGGCGTCGAGGAGACCCAGTACTTC
CDR3: CASSQAGTGGVEETQYF

D: TRBD1
size: -
J: TRBJ1-4
V: TRBV5-1
DNA: TGCGCCAGCAGCTTGGCGGCAGGGGGTGAAAAACTGTTTTTT
CDR3: CASSLAAGGEKLFF

D: TRBD1
size: once
J: TRBJ2-7
V: TRBV27
DNA: TGTGCCAGCAGTTTCCTTCGGACAGGGGAGTCCTACGAGCAGTACTTC
CDR3: CASSFLRTGESYEQYF

D: TRBD1
size: -
J: TRBJ1-1
V: TRBV6-1
DNA: TGTGCCACTGGACAGGGGAGCACTGAAGCTTTCTTT
CDR3: CATGQGSTEAFF

D: TRBD1
size: -
J: TRBJ2-4
V: TRBV2
DNA: TGTGCCAGCAGTCCTGGGACAGACAAAAACATTCAGTACTTC
CDR3: CASSPGTDKNIQYF

D: TRBD1
size: -
J: TRBJ1-5
V: TRBV6-1
DNA: TGTGCCAGCAGTGGGGGACAGGGGTATCAGCCCCAGCATTTT
CDR3: CASSGGQGYQPQHF

D: TRBD2
size: -
J: TRBJ2-2
V: TRBV6-5
DNA: TGTGCCAGCAGTTACATGGGCGGGAGTAACACCGGGGAGCTGTTTTTT
CDR3: CASSYMGGSNTGELFF

D: TRBD1
size: once
J: TRBJ1-2
V: TRBV2
DNA: TGTGCCAGCAGTGAAGCTGGCAGGGGGGACTATGGCTACACCTTC
CDR3: CASSEAGRGDYGYTF

D: TRBD1
size: -
J: TRBJ2-2
V: TRBV7-3
DNA: TGTGCCAGCAGCTTAACGGGACAGGGAAAAACCGGGGAGCTGTTTTTT
CDR3: CASSLTGQGKTGELFF

D: -
size: -
J: TRBJ1-2
V: TRBV5-6
DNA: TGTGCCAGCAGCTTAAACATTATAGGTGGCTACACCTTC
CDR3: CASSLNIIGGYTF

D: -
size: -
J: TRBJ1-2
V: TRBV10-3
DNA: TGTGCCATCAGTGAGTCTGAGGGGACCTATGGCTACACCTTC
CDR3: CAISESEGTYGYTF

D: -
size: -
J: TRBJ1-1
V: TRBV14
DNA: TGTGCCAGCAGCCAAGATGAACTCGGTCCTGAAGCTTTCTTT
CDR3: CASSQDELGPEAFF

D: TRBD2
size: -
J: TRBJ2-1
V: TRBV11-3
DNA: TGTGCCAGCAGCTTAGGCGGGGGACGCAATGAGCAGTTCTTC
CDR3: CASSLGGGRNEQFF